The clone carrying this T cell receptor (beta chain) showed up just a few times. Antigen unknown. This specimen comes from a study of beta chain features in type 1 diabetes. Across the study: Some 110 million sorted cells were examined across all samples.

CDR1 LGHNA and CDR2 YSLEER come from the germline V gene. Germline trimming cut 4 bases from V and 4 bases from J; bases unmatched to any gene: 10. CDR3 length: 16 residues. Study-wide results and caveats: Resolution of whether HLA type affects TCRB rearrangement was not achieved here. cDNA sequencing could over-represent cells with high TCR expression. Moderate but significant shortening of TCRB CDR3s was recorded in all four CD4+ subsets from Type 1 diabetes patients.

Isolated RNA was reverse transcribed in full, so expressed TCRB transcripts were sequenced. Regulatory, naive and central memory T cell samples averaged about 3.57 million reads. TCRdb's copy holds only in-frame clones and misses some; the assay was immunoSEQ multiplex PCR. The sample includes about 160,000 clones, roughly 7.1% seen only once; the top ten take around 0.94%. Material: central memory CD4+ T cells from blood. The receptor was derived from a middle-aged woman with type 1 diabetes. The J gene is TRBJ2-3, the V gene TRBV4-3; TRBD2 aligns across 8 bases. CDR3 residues: CASSLELQRGPDTQYF. In DNA form, the CDR3 reads TGCGCCAGCAGCCTTGAACTCCAGCGGGGGCCAGATACGCAGTATTTT.